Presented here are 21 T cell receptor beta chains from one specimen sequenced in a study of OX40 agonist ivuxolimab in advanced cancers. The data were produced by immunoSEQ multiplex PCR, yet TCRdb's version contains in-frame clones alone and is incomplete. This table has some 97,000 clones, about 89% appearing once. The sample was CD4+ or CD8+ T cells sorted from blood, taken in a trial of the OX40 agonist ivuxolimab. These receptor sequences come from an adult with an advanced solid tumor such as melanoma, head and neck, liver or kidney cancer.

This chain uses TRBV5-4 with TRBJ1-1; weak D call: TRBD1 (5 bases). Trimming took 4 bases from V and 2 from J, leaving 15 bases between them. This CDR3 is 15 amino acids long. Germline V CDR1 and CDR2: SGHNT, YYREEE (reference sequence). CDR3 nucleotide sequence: TGTGCCAGCAGCCCAGCGTTGGGGGGTAACACTGAAGCTTTCTTT. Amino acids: CASSPALGGNTEAFF. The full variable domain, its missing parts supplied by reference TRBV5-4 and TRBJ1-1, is ETGVTQSPTHLIKTRGQQVTLRCSSQSGHNTVSWYQQALGQGPQFIFQYYREEENGRGNFPPRFSGLQFPNYSSELNVNALELDDSALYLCASSPALGGNTEAFFGQGTRLTVV.

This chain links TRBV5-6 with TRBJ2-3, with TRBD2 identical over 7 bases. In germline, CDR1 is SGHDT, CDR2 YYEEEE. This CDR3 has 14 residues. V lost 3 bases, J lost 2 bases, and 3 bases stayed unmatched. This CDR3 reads CASSWDYTTDTQYF. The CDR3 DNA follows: TGTGCCAGCAGCTGGGACTACACCACAGATACGCAGTATTTT.

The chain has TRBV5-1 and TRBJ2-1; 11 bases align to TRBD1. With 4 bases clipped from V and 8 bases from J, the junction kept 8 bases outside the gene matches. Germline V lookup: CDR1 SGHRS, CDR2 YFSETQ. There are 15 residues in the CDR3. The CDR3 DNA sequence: TGCGCCAGCAGCCCCCGGACAGGGGGCGGCCATGAGCAGTTCTTC. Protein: CASSPRTGGGHEQFF.

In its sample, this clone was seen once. CDR3 DNA sequence: TGCAGCGCCGGGACAGGGATGAACACTGAAGCTTTCTTT. Encoded protein: CSAGTGMNTEAFF. J is TRBJ1-1 and V is TRBV29-1; 9 bases map to TRBD1. Germline-derived CDR1 and CDR2 are SQVTM and ANQGSEA. With V trimmed by 7 bases and J by 0 bases, 3 bases remained unmatched. The CDR3 is 13 amino acids.

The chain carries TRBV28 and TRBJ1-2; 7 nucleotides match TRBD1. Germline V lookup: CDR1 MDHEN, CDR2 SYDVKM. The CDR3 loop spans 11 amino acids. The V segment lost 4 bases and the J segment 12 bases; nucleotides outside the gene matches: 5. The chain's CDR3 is CASSSGGKDTF. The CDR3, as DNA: TGTGCCAGCAGTTCAGGGGGTAAGGACACCTTC.

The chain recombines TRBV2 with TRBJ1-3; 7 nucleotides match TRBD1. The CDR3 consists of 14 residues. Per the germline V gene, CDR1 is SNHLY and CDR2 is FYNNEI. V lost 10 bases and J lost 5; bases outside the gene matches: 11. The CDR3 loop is CATGTDRVRNTIYF. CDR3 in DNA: TGTGCCACAGGGACTGACAGGGTGAGAAACACCATATATTTT.

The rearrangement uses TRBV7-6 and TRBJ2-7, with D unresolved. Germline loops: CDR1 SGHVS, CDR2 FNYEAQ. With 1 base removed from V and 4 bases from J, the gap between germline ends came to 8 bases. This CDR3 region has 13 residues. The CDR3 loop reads CASSLGIQYEQYF. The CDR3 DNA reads TGTGCCAGCAGCTTAGGGATACAATACGAGCAGTACTTC.

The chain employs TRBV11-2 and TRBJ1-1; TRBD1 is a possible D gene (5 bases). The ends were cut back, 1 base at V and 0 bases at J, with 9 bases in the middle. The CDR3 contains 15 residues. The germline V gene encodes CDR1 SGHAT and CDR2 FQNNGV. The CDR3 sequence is CASSLVQGVNTEAFF. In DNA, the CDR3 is TGTGCCAGCAGCTTAGTTCAGGGCGTGAACACTGAAGCTTTCTTT.

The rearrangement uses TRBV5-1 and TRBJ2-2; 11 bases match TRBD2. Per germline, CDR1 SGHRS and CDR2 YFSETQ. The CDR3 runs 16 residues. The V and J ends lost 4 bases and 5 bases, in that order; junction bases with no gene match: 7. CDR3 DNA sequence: TGCGCCAGCAGCAGCCCTAGCGGGAGGCGTACCGGGGAGCTGTTTTTT. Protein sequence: CASSSPSGRRTGELFF.

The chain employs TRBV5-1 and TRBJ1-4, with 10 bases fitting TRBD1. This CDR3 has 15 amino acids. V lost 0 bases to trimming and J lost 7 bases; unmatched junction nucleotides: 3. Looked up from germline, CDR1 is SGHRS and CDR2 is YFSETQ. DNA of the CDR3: TGCGCCAGCAGCTTGGGGGACAGGGGAGGTGAAAAACTGTTTTTT. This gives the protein CASSLGDRGGEKLFF. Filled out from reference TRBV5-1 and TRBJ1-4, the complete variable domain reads KAGVTQTPRYLIKTRGQQVTLSCSPISGHRSVSWYQQTPGQGLQFLFEYFSETQRNKGNFPGRFSGRQFSNSRSEMNVSTLELGDSALYLCASSLGDRGGEKLFFGSGTQLSVL.

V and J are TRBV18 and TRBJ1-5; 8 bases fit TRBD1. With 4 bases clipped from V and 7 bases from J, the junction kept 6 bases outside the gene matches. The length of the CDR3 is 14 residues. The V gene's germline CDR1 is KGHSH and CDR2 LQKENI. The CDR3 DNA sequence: TGTGCCAGCTCACGAACAGGGGGGGACCAGCCCCAGCATTTT. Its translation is CASSRTGGDQPQHF. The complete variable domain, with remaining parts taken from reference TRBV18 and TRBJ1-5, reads NAGVMQNPRHLVRRRGQEARLRCSPMKGHSHVYWYRQLPEEGLKFMVYLQKENIIDESGMPKERFSAEFPKEGPSILRIQQVVRGDSAAYFCASSRTGGDQPQHFGDGTRLSIL.

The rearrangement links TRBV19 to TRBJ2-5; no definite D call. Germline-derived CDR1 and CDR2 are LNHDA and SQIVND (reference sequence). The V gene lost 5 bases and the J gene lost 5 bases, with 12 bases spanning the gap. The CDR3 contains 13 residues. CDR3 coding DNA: TGTGCCAGTAGTCGAACAGATTGGGAGACCCAGTACTTC. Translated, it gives CASSRTDWETQYF.

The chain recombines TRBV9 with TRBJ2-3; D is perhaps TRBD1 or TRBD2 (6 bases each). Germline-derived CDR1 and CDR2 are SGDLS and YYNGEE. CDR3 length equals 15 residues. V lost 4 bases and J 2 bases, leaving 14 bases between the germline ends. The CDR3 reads CASSSDGGHTDTQYF. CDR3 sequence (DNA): TGTGCCAGCAGCTCCGACGGGGGACACACAGATACGCAGTATTTT.

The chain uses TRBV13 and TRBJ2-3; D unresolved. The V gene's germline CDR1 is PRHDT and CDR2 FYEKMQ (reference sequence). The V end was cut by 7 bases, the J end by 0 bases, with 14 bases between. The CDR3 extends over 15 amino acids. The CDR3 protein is CASTKKGESTDTQYF. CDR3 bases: TGTGCCAGCACAAAAAAGGGTGAGAGCACAGATACGCAGTATTTT.

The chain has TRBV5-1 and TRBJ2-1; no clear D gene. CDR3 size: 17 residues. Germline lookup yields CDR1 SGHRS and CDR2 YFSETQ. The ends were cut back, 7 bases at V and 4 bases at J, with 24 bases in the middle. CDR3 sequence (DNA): TGCGCCAGCGCAGCGCCCCCACCGACTGACCTATACAATGAGCAGTTCTTC. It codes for CASAAPPPTDLYNEQFF.

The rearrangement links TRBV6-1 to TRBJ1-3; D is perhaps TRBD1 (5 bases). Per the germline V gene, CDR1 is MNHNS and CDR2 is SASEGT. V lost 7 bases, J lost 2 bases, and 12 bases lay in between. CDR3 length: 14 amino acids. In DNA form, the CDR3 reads TGTGCCAGCATTTACGGGACGGCTGGAAACACCATATATTTT. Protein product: CASIYGTAGNTIYF.

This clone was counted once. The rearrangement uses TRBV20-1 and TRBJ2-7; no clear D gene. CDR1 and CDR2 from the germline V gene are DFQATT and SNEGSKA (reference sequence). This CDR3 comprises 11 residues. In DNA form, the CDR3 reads TGCAGCGTCGGGTGGGGTTACGAGCAGTACTTC. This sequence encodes CSVGWGYEQYF.

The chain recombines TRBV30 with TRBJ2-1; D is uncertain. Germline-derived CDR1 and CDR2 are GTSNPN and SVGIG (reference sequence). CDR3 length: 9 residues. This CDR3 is CACSNEQFF. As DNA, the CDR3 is TGTGCGTGCAGCAATGAGCAGTTCTTC.

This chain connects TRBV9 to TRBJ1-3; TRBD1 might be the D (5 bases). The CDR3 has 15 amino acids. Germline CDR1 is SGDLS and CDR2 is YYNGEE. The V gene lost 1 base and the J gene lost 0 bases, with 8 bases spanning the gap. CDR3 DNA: TGTGCCAGCAGCGTATATGGGGGCTCTGGAAACACCATATATTTT. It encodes CASSVYGGSGNTIYF.

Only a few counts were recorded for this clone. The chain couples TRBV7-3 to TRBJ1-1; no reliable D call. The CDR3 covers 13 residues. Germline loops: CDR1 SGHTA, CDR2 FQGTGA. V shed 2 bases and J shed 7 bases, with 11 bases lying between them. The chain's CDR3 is CASSLVQHGEAFF. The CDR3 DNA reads TGTGCCAGCAGCTTAGTCCAACACGGTGAAGCTTTCTTT. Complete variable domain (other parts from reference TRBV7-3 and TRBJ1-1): GAGVSQTPSNKVTEKGKYVELRCDPISGHTALYWYRQSLGQGPEFLIYFQGTGAADDSGLPNDRFFAVRPEGSVSTLKIQRTERGDSAVYLCASSLVQHGEAFFGQGTRLTVV.

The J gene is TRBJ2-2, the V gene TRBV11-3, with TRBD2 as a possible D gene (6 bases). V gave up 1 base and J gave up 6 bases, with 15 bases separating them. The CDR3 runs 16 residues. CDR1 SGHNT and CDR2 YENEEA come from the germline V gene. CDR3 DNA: TGTGCCAGCAGCTTAGCGTCTGCGGGACGTCCCGGGGAGCTGTTTTTT. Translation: CASSLASAGRPGELFF.